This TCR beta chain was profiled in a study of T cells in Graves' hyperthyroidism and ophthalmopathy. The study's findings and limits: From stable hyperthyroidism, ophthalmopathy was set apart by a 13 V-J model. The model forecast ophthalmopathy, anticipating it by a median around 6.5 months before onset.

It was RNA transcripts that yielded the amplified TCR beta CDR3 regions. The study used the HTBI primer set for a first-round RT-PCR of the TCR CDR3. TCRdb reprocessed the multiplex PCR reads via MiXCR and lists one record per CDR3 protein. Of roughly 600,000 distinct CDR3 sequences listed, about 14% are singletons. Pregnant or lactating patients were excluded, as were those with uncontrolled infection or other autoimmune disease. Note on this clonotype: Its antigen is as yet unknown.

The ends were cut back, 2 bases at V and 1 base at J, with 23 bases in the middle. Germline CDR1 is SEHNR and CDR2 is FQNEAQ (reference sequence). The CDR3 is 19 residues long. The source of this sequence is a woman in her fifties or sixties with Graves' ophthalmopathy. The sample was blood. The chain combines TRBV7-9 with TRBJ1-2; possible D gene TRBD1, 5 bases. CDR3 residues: CASSLPDSRQFQDNYGYTF. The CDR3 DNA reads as TGTGCCAGCAGCTTACCCGACTCCCGACAGTTTCAGGATAACTATGGCTACACCTTC.